This T cell receptor beta chain was obtained from a study of OX40 agonist ivuxolimab in advanced cancers. Regarding the complete study: Ivuxolimab, which targeted the costimulatory receptor OX40 (CD134), was an agonistic, fully human IgG2 monoclonal antibody. Intravenous ivuxolimab was administered to patients every 2 weeks at six dose levels: 0.01, 0.1, 0.3, 1.5, 3 and 10 mg/kg. Of the roughly 51 patients in dose escalation, 19 had hepatocellular carcinoma, about 15 had melanoma, 9 had renal cell carcinoma and 9 had head and neck cancer. The dose-escalation cohort was 80% to 90% male with a mean age of approximately 60 years, ranging from roughly 23 to 79. Prior anti-PD-1, anti-PD-L1 or anti-CTLA-4 therapy was permitted, and 35% to 40% of dose-escalation patients had received checkpoint inhibitors. Partial responses occurred in three dose-escalation patients: two with cutaneous melanoma and one with hepatocellular carcinoma. The point of sequencing TCRbeta in the periphery was to test whether ivuxolimab changed TCR sequence diversity and drove clonal T-cell expansion. The paper describes the monotherapy dose-escalation part (N = 52 patients) of the phase I trial of ivuxolimab. Study-level results and caveats: Low levels of normalized T-cell clonal expansion were also seen in some patients who did not respond. On average, CD8+ T cells showed more expanded clones than CD4+ T cells after ivuxolimab. At doses from 0.1 to 3.0 mg/kg, clonal expansion was seen in both CD4+ and CD8+ blood T cells between baseline and week 6. Partial responders in the 0.1-3.0 mg/kg groups had among the lowest normalized peripheral clonal expansion, especially among CD8+ T cells. The antigen specificity of the clonally expanded peripheral T cells was not determined.

Comments on this clone: The clone's antigen remains unknown. Per-base qualities were not stored, and no clone one base away is much larger.

Genomic DNA was extracted from sorted cells for sequencing of the TCRbeta CDR3 region. The immunoSEQ Assay was used to sequence the TCRbeta CDR3 regions. TCRdb retrieved this table from immuneACCESS and kept in-frame rearrangements only. Not all clones are present; in checked studies, unresolved V genes account for under half, and no reason is known for the remainder. For this sample the table gives around 98,000 clones, of which approximately 88% were detected only once. Over 0.4% of the sample belongs to the ten largest clones. CDR1 and CDR2, looked up from the germline V gene (reference sequence), are SEHNR and FQNEAQ. Taken from cysteine to phenylalanine, the CDR3 has 13 residues. Only the CDR3 DNA stays, 39 bases, in frame from base 1. Trimming removed 6 bases from V and 4 bases from J; the gene matches leave 5 bases unexplained. Patients with autoimmune disease history or receiving systemic immunosuppression were excluded from the trial. In every dose cohort, peripheral blood was drawn for TCR sequencing at baseline, cycle 4 day 1, and cycle 7 day 1. Samples came from an open-label, multicenter, first-in-human phase I dose-escalation trial of ivuxolimab. The trial enrolled adults with locally advanced or metastatic head and neck squamous cell, hepatocellular, melanoma or renal cell carcinoma. CD4+ and CD8+ T cells were sorted separately from peripheral blood before TCR sequencing.

The receptor comes from an adult with an advanced solid tumor such as melanoma, head and neck, liver or kidney cancer. Sequenced material: CD4+ or CD8+ T cells sorted from blood, taken in a trial of the OX40 agonist ivuxolimab. Recombination joined TRBV7-9 with TRBJ1-2, with TRBD1 matching 7 junction bases. The DNA sequence follows: TGTGCCAGCAGGGTGGGACAGCTCTATGGCTACACCTTC. This codes for CASRVGQLYGYTF. Outside the CDR3, residues come from the reference TRBV7-9 and TRBJ1-2 proteins, so the full variable domain is: DTGVSQNPRHKITKRGQNVTFRCDPISEHNRLYWYRQTLGQGPEFLTYFQNEAQLEKSRLLSDRFSAERPKGSFSTLEIQRTEQGDSAMYLCASRVGQLYGYTFGSGTRLTVV.